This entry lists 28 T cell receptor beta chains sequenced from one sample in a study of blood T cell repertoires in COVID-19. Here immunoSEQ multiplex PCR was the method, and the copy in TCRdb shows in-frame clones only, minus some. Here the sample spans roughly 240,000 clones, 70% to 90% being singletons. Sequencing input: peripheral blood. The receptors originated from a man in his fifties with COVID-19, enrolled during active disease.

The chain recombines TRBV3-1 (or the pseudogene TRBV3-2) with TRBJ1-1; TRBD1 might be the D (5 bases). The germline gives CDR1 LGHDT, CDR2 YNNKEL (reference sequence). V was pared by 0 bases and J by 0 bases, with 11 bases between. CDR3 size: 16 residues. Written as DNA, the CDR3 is TGTGCCAGCAGCCAAGATTGGGGGGGTTTGAACACTGAAGCTTTCTTT. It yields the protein CASSQDWGGLNTEAFF.

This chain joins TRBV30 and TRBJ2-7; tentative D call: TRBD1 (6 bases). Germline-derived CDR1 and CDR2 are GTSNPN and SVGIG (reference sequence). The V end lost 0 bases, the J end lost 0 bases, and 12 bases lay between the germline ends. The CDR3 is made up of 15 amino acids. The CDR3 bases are TGTGCCTGGAGTGTAACAGGGCCAACCTCCTACGAGCAGTACTTC. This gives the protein CAWSVTGPTSYEQYF.

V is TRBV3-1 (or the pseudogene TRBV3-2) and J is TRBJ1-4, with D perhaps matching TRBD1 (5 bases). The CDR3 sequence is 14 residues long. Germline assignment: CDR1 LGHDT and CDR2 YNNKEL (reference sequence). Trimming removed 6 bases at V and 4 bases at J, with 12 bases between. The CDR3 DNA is TGTGCCAGCAGAAGTCAGGGTTTTAATGAAAAACTGTTTTTT. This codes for CASRSQGFNEKLFF.

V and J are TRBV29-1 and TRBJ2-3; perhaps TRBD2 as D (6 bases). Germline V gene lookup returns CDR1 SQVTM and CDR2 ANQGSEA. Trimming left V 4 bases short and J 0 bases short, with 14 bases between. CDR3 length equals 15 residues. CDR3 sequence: CSVGTGTASTDTQYF. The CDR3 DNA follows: TGCAGCGTTGGAACCGGGACTGCAAGCACAGATACGCAGTATTTT.

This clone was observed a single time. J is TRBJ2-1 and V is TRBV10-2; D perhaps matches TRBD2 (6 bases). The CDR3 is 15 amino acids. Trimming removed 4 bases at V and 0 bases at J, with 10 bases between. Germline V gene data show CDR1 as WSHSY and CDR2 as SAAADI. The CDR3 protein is CASSGGDFSYNEQFF. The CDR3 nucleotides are TGCGCCAGCAGTGGAGGGGACTTCTCCTACAATGAGCAGTTCTTC.

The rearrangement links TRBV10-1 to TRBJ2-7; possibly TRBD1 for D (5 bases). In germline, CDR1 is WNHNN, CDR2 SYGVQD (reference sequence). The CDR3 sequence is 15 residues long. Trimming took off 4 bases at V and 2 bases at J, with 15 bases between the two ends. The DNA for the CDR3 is TGCGCCAGCAGTGGCCTTACAGGTTCCACCTACGAGCAGTACTTC. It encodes CASSGLTGSTYEQYF.

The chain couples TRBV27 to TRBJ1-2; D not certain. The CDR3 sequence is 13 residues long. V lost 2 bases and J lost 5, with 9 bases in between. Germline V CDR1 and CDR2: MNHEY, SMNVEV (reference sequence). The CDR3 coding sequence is TGTGCCAGCAGTTTAGCAGGAGGGTATGGCTACACCTTC. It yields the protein CASSLAGGYGYTF.

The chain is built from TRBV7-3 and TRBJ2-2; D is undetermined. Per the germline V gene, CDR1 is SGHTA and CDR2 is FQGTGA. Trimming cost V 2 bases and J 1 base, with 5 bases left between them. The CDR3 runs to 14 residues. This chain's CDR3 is CASSLFLNTGELFF. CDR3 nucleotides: TGTGCCAGCAGCTTATTCTTGAACACCGGGGAGCTGTTTTTT.

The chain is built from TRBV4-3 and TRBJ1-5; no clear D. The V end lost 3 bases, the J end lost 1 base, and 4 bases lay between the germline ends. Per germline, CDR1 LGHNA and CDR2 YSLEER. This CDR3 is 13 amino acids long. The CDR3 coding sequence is TGCGCCAGCAGCCAGACAAGCAATCAGCCCCAGCATTTT. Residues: CASSQTSNQPQHF.

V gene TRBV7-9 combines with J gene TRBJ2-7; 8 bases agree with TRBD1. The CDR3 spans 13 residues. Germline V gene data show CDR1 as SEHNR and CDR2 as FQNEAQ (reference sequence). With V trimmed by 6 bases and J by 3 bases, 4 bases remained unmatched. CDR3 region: CASRDGQGYEQYF. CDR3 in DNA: TGTGCCAGCAGAGACGGACAGGGCTACGAGCAGTACTTC.

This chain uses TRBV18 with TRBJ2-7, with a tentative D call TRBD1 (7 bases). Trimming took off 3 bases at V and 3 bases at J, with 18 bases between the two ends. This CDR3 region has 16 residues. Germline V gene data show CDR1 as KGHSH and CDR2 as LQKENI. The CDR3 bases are TGTGCCAGCTCACCTGTCGAAAGACAGGGAGGCTACGAGCAGTACTTC. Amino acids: CASSPVERQGGYEQYF.

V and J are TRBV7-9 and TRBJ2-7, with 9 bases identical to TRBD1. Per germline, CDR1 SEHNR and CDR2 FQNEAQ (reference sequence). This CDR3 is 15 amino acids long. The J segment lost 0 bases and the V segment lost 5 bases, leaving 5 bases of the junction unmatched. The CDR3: CASSRTGGHSYEQYF. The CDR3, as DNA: TGTGCCAGCAGCCGAACAGGGGGCCACTCCTACGAGCAGTACTTC.

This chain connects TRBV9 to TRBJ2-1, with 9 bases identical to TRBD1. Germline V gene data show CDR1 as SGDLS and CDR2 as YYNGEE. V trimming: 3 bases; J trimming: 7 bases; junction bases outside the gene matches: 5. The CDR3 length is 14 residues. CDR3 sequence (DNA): TGTGCCAGCAGCGGACCGGGACAGGGAAATGAGCAGTTCTTC. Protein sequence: CASSGPGQGNEQFF. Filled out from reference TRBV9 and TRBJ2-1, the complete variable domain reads DSGVTQTPKHLITATGQRVTLRCSPRSGDLSVYWYQQSLDQGLQFLIQYYNGEERAKGNILERFSAQQFPDLHSELNLSSLELGDSALYFCASSGPGQGNEQFFGPGTRLTVL.

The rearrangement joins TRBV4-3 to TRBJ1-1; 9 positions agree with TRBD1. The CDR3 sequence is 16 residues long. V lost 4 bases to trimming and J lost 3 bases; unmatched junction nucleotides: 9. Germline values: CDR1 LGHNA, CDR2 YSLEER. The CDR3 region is CASSPTGTGKDTEAFF. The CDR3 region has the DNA TGCGCCAGCAGCCCGACCGGGACAGGGAAAGACACTGAAGCTTTCTTT.

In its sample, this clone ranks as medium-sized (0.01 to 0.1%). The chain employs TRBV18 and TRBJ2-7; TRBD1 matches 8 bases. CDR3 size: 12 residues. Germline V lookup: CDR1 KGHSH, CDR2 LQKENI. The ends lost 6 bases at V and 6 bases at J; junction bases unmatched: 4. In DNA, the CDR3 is TGTGCCAGCTCGGACAGGGTTATCGAGCAGTACTTC. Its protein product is CASSDRVIEQYF.

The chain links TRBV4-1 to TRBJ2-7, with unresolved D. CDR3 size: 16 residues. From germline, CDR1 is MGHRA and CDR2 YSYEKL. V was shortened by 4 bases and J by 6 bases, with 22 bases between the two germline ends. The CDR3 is CASSRPHDGLVREQYF. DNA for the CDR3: TGCGCCAGCAGCCGCCCGCATGACGGTCTAGTGCGCGAGCAGTACTTC.

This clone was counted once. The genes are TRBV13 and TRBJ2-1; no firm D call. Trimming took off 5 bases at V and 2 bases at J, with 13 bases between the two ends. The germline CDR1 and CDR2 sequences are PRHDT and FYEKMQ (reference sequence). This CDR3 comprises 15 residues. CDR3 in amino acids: CASSATFIAYNEQFF. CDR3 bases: TGTGCCAGCAGCGCTACCTTTATAGCCTACAATGAGCAGTTCTTC.

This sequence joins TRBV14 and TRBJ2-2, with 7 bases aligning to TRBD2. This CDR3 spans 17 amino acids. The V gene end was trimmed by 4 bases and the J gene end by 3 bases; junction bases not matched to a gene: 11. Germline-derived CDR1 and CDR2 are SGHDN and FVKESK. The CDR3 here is CASSPLGAGRDTGELFF. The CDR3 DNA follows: TGTGCCAGCAGCCCACTCGGGGCAGGGAGGGACACCGGGGAGCTGTTTTTT.

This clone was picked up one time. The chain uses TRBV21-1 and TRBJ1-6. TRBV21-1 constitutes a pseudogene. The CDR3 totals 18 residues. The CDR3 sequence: CASSKGGGQSPTNSPLHF. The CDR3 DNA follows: TGTGCCAGCAGCAAAGGGGGGGGGCAATCGCCCACTAATTCACCCCTCCACTTT.

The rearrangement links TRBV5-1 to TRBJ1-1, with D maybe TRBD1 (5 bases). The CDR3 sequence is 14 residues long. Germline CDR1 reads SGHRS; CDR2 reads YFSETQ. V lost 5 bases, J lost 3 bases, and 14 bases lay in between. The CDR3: CASRNVWGDTEAFF. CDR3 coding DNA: TGCGCCAGCAGAAATGTTTGGGGGGACACTGAAGCTTTCTTT.

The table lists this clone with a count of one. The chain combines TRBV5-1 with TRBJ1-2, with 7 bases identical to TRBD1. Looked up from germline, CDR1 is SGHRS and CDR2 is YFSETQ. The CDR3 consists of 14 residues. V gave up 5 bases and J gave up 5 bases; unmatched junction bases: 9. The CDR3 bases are TGCGCCAGCAGTCTTATCGGGACAGAATATGGCTACACCTTC. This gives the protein CASSLIGTEYGYTF.

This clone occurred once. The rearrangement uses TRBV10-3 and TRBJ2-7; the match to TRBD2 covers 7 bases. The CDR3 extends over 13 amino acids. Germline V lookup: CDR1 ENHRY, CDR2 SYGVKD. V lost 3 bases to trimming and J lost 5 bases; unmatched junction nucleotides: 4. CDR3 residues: CAISDGGKDEQYF. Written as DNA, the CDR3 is TGTGCCATCAGTGACGGGGGGAAAGACGAGCAGTACTTC.

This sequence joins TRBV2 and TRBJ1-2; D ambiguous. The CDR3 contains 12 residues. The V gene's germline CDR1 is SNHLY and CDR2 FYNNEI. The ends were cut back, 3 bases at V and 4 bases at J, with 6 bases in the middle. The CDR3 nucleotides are TGTGCCAGCAGTGAGGGCCCCTATGGCTACACCTTC. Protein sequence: CASSEGPYGYTF.

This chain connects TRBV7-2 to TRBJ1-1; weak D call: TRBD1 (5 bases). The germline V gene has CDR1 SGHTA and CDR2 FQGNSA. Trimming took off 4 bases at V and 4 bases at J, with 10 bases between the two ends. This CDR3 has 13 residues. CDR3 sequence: CASSYTGVTEAFF. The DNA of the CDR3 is TGTGCCAGCAGCTACACAGGCGTCACTGAAGCTTTCTTT.

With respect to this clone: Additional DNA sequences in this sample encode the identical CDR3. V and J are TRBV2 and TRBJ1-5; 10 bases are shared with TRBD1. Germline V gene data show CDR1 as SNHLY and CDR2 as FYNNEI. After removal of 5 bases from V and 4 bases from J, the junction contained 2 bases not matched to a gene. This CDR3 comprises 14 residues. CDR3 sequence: CASSWTGGNQPQHF. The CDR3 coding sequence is TGTGCCAGCAGTTGGACAGGGGGTAATCAGCCCCAGCATTTT. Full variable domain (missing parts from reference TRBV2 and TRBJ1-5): EPEVTQTPSHQVTQMGQEVILRCVPISNHLYFYWYRQILGQKVEFLVSFYNNEISEKSEIFDDQFSVERPDGSNFTLKIRSTKLEDSAMYFCASSWTGGNQPQHFGDGTRLSIL.

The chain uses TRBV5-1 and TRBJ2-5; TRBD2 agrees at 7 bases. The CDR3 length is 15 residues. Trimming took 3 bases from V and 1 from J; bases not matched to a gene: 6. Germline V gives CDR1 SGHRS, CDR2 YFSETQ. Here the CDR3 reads CASSSLAGPQETQYF. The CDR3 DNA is TGCGCCAGCAGCTCGTTAGCGGGTCCCCAAGAGACCCAGTACTTC.

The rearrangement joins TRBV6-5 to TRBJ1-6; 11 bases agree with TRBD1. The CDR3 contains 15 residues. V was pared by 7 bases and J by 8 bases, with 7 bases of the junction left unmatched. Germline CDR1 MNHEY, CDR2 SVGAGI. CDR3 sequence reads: CASTNTGQGDSPLHF. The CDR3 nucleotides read TGTGCCAGCACCAACACGGGACAGGGGGATTCACCCCTCCACTTT.

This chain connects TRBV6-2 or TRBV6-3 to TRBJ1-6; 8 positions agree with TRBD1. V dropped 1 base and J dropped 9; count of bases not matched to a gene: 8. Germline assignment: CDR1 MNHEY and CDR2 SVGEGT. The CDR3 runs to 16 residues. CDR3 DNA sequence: TGTGCCAGCAGTTACTTACTGACAGGGGATGCTTCACCCCTCCACTTT. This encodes CASSYLLTGDASPLHF.